This note documents a single T cell receptor beta chain sequence. Repertoires were generated with immunoSEQ multiplex PCR, while TCRdb's copy carries only in-frame clones and drops some. The sample gives about 63,000 clones, less than 85% of which show up once; 4.7% is in the top ten. This sample stems from a study of T cells in tumors after PD-1 blockade. Study information: Some patients also took daily vismodegib 150 mg during anti-PD-1 treatment.

Germline CDR1 MNHNY, CDR2 SVGAGI (reference sequence). V shed 10 bases and J 0 bases; nucleotides not matched to a gene: 2. The CDR3 extends over 13 amino acids. Sequences were derived from PBMCs, sampled after anti-PD-1 treatment. V gene TRBV6-6 combines with J gene TRBJ1-5; 8 nucleotides line up with TRBD1. The origin of this receptor is a human donor with basal cell carcinoma. DNA for the CDR3: TGTGCCACCGGACAGGGTAGCAATCAGCCCCAGCATTTT. Its protein is CATGQGSNQPQHF.